Following are 6 T cell receptor beta chains from one sample sequenced in a study of siplizumab effects on memory and regulatory T cells. Generated by immunoSEQ multiplex PCR, the TCRdb table keeps only in-frame clones and is missing some. The data show about 52,000 clones, approximately 97% seen once. Material for sequencing was naive CD4+ T cells sorted from blood. Every receptor here comes from a human donor in good health.

The rearrangement uses TRBV9 and TRBJ1-3; 8 bases line up with TRBD1. V shed 3 bases, J shed 4 bases, and the junction held 9 bases outside the gene matches. The CDR3 is 16 residues long. From germline, CDR1 is SGDLS and CDR2 YYNGEE. CDR3 loop: CASSASRGQGGNTIYF. The CDR3 nucleotides read TGTGCCAGCAGCGCAAGCAGGGGGCAGGGAGGAAACACCATATATTTT.

This rearrangement joins TRBV5-1 to TRBJ2-1; 9 bases line up with TRBD2. The germline V gene encodes CDR1 SGHRS and CDR2 YFSETQ. V lost 0 bases, J lost 4 bases, and 8 bases stayed unmatched. This CDR3 region has 17 residues. The CDR3 is CASSLAKAGGPYNEQFF. The CDR3 DNA reads as TGCGCCAGCAGCTTGGCCAAGGCGGGAGGGCCTTACAATGAGCAGTTCTTC. The whole variable domain, filled in from reference TRBV5-1 and TRBJ2-1, reads KAGVTQTPRYLIKTRGQQVTLSCSPISGHRSVSWYQQTPGQGLQFLFEYFSETQRNKGNFPGRFSGRQFSNSRSEMNVSTLELGDSALYLCASSLAKAGGPYNEQFFGPGTRLTVL.

As concerns this clone: Additional DNA sequences in this sample encode the identical CDR3. The chain is built from TRBV29-1 and TRBJ2-1; 12 positions agree with TRBD2. The CDR3 is made up of 14 amino acids. Germline V gene sequence: CDR1 SQVTM, CDR2 ANQGSEA. Trimming removed 4 bases from V and 10 bases from J; junction bases left unmatched: 8. The DNA for the CDR3 is TGCAGCGTTGGGCCTAGCGGGAGGGCCGGCGAGCAGTTCTTC. It translates to CSVGPSGRAGEQFF.

The J gene is TRBJ2-7, the V gene TRBV25-1; D is ambiguous. The CDR3 totals 14 residues. Germline V CDR1 and CDR2: MGHDK, SYGVNS. With 4 bases removed from V and 3 bases from J, the gap between germline ends came to 13 bases. CDR3 DNA: TGTGCCAGCAGTGGCAGTACCGATGGCTACGAGCAGTACTTC. This codes for CASSGSTDGYEQYF.

V and J are TRBV2 and TRBJ2-1; unclear D gene. This CDR3 comprises 15 residues. The germline gives CDR1 SNHLY, CDR2 FYNNEI. Trimming removed 2 bases at V and 2 bases at J, with 10 bases between. CDR3 nucleotide sequence: TGTGCCAGCAGTGAATCTGGCGGACCCTACAATGAGCAGTTCTTC. Amino acid sequence: CASSESGGPYNEQFF.

The V and J genes are TRBV28 and TRBJ2-7; D may match TRBD1 or TRBD2 (6 bases each). Between the trimmed V and J ends, which lost 10 bases and 1 base, there was a span of 17 bases. Looked up from germline, CDR1 is MDHEN and CDR2 is SYDVKM. This CDR3 has 14 residues. The CDR3 loop is CATHRAGLSYEQYF. CDR3 bases: TGTGCCACCCACAGGGCGGGACTTTCCTACGAGCAGTACTTC.